This record concerns one T cell receptor beta chain sequence. Original methodology: Estimation of nucleated cell counts relied on the amplification of reference gene primers. Libraries were prepared by immunoSEQ multiplex PCR; TCRdb keeps only in-frame clonotypes and omits some of them. V, J and clone size derive from that table, while D and trimming were established from the DNA sequence. Of fewer than 60,000 clones in the sample, approximately 86% were seen once. This entry comes from a study of blood T cell repertoires in COVID-19. Looking at the study overall: From the United States, Italy and Spain came samples of acute and convalescent COVID-19. T cells, B-cell-depleted T cells, or PBMCs supplied cDNA or gDNA.

V lost 6 bases to trimming and J lost 9 bases; unmatched junction nucleotides: 6. The CDR3 is made up of 13 amino acids. The germline CDR1 and CDR2 sequences are MRHNA and SNTAGT. J is TRBJ2-1 and V is TRBV6-4, with 9 bases aligning to TRBD2. Sequencing was done on a sample of peripheral blood. This clonotype was obtained from a human donor with acute or convalescent COVID-19. The donor label of this sample is uncertain. The CDR3 spells CASRAGGPGEQFF. For the CDR3, the DNA is TGTGCCAGCAGGGCGGGGGGGCCCGGTGAGCAGTTCTTC.